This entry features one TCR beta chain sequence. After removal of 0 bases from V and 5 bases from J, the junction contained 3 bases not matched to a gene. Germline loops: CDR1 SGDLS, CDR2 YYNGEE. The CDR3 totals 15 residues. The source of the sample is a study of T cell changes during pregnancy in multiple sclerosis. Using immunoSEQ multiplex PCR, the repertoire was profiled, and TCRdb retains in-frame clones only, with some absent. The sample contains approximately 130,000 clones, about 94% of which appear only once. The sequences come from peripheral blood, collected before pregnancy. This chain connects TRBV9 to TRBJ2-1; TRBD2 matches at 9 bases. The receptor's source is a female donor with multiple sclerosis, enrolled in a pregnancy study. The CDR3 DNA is TGTGCCAGCAGCGTAGGGCTAGCGGGGAACAATGAGCAGTTCTTC. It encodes CASSVGLAGNNEQFF.